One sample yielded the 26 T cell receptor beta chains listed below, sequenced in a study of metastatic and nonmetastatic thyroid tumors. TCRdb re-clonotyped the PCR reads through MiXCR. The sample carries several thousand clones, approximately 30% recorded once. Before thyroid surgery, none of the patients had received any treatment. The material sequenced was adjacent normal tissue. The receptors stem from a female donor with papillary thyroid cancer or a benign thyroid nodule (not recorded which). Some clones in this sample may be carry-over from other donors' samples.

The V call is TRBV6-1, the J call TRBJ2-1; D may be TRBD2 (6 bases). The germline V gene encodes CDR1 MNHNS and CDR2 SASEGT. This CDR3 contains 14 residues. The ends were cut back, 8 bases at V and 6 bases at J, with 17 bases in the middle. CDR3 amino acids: CASRGDPGGNEQFF. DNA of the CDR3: TGTGCCAGCCGCGGGGACCCTGGCGGCAATGAGCAGTTCTTC.

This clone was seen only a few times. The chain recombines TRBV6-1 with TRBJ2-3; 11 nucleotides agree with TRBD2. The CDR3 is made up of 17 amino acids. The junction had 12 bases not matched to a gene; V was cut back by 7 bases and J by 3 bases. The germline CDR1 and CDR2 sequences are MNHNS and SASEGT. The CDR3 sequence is CASNLIAGGPSTDTQYF. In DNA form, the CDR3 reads TGTGCCAGCAATCTCATAGCGGGGGGGCCGTCGACAGATACGCAGTATTTT.

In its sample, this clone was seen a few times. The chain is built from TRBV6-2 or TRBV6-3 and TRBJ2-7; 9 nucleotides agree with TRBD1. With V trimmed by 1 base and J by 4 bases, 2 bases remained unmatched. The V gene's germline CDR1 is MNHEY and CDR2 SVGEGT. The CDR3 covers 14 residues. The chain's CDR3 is CASSYYGQGYEQYF. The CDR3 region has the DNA TGTGCCAGCAGTTACTATGGACAGGGGTACGAGCAGTACTTC.

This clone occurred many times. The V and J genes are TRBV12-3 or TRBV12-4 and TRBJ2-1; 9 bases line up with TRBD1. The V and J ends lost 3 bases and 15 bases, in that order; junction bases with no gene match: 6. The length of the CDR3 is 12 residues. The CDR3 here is CASSLAGTGWFF. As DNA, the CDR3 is TGTGCCAGCAGTTTGGCCGGGACAGGGTGGTTCTTC.

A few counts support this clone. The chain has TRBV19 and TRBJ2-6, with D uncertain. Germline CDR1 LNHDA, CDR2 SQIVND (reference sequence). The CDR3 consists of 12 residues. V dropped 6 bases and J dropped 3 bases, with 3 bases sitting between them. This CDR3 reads CASRGGANVLTF. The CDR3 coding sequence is TGTGCCAGTAGAGGTGGGGCCAACGTCCTGACTTTC.

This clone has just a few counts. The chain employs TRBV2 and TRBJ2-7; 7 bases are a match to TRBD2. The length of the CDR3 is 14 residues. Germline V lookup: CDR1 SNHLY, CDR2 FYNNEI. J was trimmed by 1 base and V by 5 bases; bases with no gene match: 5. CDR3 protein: CASSWEGFSYEQYF. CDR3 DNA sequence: TGTGCCAGCAGTTGGGAGGGTTTTTCCTACGAGCAGTACTTC.

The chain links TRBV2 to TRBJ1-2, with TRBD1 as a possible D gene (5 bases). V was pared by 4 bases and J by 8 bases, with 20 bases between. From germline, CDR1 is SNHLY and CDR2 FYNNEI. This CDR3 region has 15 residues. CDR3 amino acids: CASSGGFQGIGGYTF. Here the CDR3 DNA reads TGTGCCAGCAGTGGAGGGTTTCAGGGAATAGGAGGCTACACCTTC.

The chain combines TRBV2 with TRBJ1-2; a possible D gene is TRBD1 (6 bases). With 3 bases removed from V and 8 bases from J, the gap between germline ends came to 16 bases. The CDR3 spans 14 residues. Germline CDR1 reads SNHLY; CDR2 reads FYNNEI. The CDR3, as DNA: TGTGCCAGCAGTGACTCGACAGGACCTCAGGGCTACACCTTC. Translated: CASSDSTGPQGYTF.

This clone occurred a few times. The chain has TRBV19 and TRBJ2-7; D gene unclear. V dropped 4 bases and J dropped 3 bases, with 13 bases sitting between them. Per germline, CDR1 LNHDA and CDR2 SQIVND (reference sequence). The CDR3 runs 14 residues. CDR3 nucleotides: TGTGCCAGTAGTACCATGAAAGAGAGCTACGAGCAGTACTTC. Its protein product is CASSTMKESYEQYF.

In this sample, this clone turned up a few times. CDR3 residues: CASSIESGTYGYTF. For the CDR3, the DNA is TGTGCCAGTAGTATAGAATCAGGGACCTATGGCTACACCTTC. The chain is built from TRBV19 and TRBJ1-2, with a tentative D call TRBD1 (5 bases). The ends were cut back, 0 bases at V and 4 bases at J, with 9 bases in the middle. Germline loops: CDR1 LNHDA, CDR2 SQIVND (reference sequence). The CDR3 has 14 residues.

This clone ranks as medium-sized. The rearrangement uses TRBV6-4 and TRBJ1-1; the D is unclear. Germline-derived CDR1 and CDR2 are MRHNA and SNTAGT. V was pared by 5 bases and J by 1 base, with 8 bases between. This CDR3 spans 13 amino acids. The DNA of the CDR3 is TGTGCCAGCAGTCAAGACAAGAACACTGAAGCTTTCTTT. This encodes CASSQDKNTEAFF.

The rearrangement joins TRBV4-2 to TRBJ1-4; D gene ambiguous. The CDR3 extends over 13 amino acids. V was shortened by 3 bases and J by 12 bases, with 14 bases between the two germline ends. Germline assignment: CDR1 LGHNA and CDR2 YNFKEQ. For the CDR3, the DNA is TGTGCCAGCAGCCAGACCACGACGTCACAACTGTTTTTT. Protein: CASSQTTTSQLFF.

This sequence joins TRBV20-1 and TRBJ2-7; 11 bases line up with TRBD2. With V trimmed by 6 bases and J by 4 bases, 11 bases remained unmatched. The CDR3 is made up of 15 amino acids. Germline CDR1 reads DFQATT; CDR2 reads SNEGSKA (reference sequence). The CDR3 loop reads CSAILPGLAAYEQYF. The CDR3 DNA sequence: TGCAGTGCCATACTGCCGGGACTAGCGGCTTACGAGCAGTACTTC.

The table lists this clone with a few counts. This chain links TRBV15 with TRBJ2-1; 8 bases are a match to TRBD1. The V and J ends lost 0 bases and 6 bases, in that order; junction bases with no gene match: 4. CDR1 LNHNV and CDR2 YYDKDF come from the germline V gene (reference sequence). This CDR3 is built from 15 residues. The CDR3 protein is CATSRDQQGVNEQFF. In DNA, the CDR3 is TGTGCCACCAGCAGAGATCAACAGGGGGTCAATGAGCAGTTCTTC.

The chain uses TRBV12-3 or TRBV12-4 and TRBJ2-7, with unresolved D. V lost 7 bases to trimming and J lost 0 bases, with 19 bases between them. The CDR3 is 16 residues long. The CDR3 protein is CASTPTADGVSYEQYF. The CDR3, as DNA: TGTGCCAGCACCCCCACCGCAGACGGAGTCTCCTACGAGCAGTACTTC.

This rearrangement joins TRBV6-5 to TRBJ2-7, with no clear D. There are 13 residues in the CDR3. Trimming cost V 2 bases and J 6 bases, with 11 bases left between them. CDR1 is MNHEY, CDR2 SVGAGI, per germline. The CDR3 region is CASSYPGRPEQYF. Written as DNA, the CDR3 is TGTGCCAGCAGTTACCCAGGTCGGCCCGAGCAGTACTTC.

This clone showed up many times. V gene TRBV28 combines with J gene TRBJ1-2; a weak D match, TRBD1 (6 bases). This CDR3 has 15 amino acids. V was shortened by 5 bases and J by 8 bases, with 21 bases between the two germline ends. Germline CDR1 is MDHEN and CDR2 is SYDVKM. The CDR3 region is CASSAGQSQVEGYTF. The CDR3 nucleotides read TGTGCCAGCAGTGCGGGACAATCCCAAGTGGAGGGCTACACCTTC.

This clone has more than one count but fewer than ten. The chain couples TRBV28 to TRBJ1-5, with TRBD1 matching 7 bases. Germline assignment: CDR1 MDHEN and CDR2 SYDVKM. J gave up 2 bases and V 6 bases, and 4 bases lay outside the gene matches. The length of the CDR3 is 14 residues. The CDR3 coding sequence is TGTGCCAGCAGCGCTACAGGGGGCAATCAGCCCCAGCATTTT. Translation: CASSATGGNQPQHF.

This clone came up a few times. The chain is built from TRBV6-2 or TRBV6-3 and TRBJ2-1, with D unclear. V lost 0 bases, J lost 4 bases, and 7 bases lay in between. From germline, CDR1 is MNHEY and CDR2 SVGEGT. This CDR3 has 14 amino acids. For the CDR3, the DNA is TGTGCCAGCAGTTACTCGAGCATATACAATGAGCAGTTCTTC. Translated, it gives CASSYSSIYNEQFF.

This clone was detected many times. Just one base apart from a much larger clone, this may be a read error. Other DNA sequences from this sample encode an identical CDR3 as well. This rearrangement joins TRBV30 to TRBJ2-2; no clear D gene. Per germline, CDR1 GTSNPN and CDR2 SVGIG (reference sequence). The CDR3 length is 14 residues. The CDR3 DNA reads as TGTGCCTGGACCCGATTGAGGAACACTGGGGAGCTGTTTTTT. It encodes CAWTRLRNTGELFF.

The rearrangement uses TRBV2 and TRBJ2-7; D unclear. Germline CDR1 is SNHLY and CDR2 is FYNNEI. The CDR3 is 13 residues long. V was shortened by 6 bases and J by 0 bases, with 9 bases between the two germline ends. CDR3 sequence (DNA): TGTGCCAGCAGCGTGCTGAACTCCTACGAGCAGTACTTC. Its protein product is CASSVLNSYEQYF.

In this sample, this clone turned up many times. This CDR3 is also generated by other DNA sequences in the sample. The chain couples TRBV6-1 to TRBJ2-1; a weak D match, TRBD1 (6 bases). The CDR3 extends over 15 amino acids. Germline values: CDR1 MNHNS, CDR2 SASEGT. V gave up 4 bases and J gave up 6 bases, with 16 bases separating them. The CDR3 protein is CASSARGPFGNEQFF. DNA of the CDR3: TGTGCCAGCAGTGCCAGGGGCCCCTTCGGCAATGAGCAGTTCTTC.

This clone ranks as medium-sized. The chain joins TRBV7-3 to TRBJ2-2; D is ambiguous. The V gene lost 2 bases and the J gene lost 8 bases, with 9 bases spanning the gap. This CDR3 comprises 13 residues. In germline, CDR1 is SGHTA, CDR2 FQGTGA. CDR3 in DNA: TGTGCCAGCAGCTTACAGCTCGGAGGGGAGCTGTTTTTT. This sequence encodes CASSLQLGGELFF. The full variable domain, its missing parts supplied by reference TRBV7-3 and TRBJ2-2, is GAGVSQTPSNKVTEKGKYVELRCDPISGHTALYWYRQSLGQGPEFLIYFQGTGAADDSGLPNDRFFAVRPEGSVSTLKIQRTERGDSAVYLCASSLQLGGELFFGEGSRLTVL.

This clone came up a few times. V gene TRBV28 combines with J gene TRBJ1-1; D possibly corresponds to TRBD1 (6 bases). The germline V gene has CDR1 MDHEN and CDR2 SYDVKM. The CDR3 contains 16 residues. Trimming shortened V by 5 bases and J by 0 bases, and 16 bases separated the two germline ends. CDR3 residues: CASSTPQGGMNTEAFF. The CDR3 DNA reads TGTGCCAGCAGTACCCCACAGGGAGGGATGAACACTGAAGCTTTCTTT.

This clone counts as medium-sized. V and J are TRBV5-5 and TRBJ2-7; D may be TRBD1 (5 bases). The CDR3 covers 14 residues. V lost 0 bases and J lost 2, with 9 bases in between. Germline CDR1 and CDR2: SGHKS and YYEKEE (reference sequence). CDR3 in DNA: TGTGCCAGCAGCTTGGCCAGGGTCCCCTACGAGCAGTACTTC. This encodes CASSLARVPYEQYF.

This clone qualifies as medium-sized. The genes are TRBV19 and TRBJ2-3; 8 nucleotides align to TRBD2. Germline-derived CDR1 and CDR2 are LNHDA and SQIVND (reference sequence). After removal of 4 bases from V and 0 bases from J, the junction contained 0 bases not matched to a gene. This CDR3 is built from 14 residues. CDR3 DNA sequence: TGTGCCAGTAGTACTAGCGGGAGCACAGATACGCAGTATTTT. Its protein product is CASSTSGSTDTQYF.